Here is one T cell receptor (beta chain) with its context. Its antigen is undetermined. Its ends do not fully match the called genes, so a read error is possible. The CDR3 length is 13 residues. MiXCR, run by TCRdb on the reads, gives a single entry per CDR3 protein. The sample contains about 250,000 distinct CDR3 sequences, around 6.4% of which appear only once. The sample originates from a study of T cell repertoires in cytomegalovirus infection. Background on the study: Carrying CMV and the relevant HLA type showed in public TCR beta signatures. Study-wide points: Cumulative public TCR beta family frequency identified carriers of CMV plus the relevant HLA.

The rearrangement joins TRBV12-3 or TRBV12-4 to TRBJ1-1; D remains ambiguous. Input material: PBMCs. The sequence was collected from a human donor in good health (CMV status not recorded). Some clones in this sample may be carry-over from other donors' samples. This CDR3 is CASSRPHGQEALF. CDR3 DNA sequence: TGTGCCAGCAGCCGACCTCACGGTCAAGAAGCTCTCTTT.